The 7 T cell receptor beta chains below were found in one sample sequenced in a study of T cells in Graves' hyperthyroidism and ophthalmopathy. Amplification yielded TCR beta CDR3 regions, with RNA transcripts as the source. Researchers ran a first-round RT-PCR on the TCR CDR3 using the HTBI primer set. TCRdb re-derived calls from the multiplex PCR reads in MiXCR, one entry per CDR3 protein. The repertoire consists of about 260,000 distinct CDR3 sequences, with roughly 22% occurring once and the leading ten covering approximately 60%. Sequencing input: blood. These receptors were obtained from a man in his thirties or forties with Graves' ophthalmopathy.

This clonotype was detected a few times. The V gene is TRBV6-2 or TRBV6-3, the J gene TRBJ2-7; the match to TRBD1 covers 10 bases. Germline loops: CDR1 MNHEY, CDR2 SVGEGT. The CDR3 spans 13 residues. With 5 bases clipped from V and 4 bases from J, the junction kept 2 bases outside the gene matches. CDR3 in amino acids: CASSDRGRYEQYF. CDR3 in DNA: TGTGCCAGCAGTGACAGGGGGCGTTACGAGCAGTACTTC.

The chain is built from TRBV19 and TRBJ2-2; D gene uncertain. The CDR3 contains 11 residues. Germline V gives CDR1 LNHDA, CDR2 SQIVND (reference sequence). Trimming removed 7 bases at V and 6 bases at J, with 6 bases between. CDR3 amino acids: CASKKSGELFF. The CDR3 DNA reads TGTGCCAGTAAAAAGTCCGGGGAGCTGTTTTTT. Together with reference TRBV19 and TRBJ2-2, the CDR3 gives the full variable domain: DGGITQSPKYLFRKEGQNVTLSCEQNLNHDAMYWYRQDPGQGLRLIYYSQIVNDFQKGDIAEGYSVSREKKESFPLTVTSAQKNPTAFYLCASKKSGELFFGEGSRLTVL.

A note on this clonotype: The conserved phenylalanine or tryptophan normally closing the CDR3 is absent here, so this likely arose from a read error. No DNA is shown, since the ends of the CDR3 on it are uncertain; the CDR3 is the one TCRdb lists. This CDR3 reads CASSPHGREDTDTRYI. The chain recombines TRBV27 with TRBJ2-3; the DNA was not used to check the table's D call, TRBD2. The CDR3 totals 16 residues, both ends included. Germline V gene data show CDR1 as MNHEY and CDR2 as SMNVEV (reference sequence).

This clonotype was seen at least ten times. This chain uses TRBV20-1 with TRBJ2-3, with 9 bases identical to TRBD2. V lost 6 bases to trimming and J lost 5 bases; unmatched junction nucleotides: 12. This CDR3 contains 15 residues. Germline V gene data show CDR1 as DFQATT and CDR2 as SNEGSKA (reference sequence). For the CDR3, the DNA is TGCAGTGCCCCATGGACTAGCGCGGCGGGAGATACGCAGTATTTT. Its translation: CSAPWTSAAGDTQYF.

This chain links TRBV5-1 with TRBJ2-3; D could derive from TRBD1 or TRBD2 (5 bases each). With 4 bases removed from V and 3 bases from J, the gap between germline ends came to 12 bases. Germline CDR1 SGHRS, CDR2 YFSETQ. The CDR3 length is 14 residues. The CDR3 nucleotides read TGCGCCAGCAGCCCGGGCTGGGGGACAGATACGCAGTATTTT. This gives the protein CASSPGWGTDTQYF.

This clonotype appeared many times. CDR3 in DNA: TGTGCCAGCAGCTTAGTCGGCGGGGCCTACCAAGAGACCCAGTACTTC. Its protein is CASSLVGGAYQETQYF. The rearrangement joins TRBV7-8 to TRBJ2-5; D perhaps matches TRBD2 (6 bases). CDR3 length: 16 residues. Trimming took off 1 base at V and 0 bases at J, with 12 bases between the two ends. The V gene's germline CDR1 is SGHVS and CDR2 FQNEAQ.

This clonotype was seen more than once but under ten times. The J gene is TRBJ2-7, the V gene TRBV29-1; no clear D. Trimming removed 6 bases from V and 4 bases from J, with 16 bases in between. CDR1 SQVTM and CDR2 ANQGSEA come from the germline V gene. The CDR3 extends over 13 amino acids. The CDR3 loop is CSVAKRLDYEQYF. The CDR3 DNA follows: TGCAGCGTAGCCAAGCGACTTGATTACGAGCAGTACTTC.